Given below is one T cell receptor beta chain in context. These data come from a study of blood T cell repertoires in COVID-19. Study background: The samples span acute and convalescent COVID-19 from the United States, Italy and Spain.

The data were produced by immunoSEQ multiplex PCR, yet TCRdb's version contains in-frame clones alone and is incomplete. The repertoire holds 270,000 or so clones, roughly four fifths seen once, with around a tenth in the top ten. The CDR3 loop spans 13 amino acids. Germline lookup yields CDR1 LNHDA and CDR2 SQIVND (reference sequence). Trimming pared 5 bases from V and 10 bases from J, leaving 12 bases between. The source material was peripheral blood. J is TRBJ2-6 and V is TRBV19; D might be TRBD1 (5 bases). The sequence was collected from a woman between 45 and 60 years old who had recovered from COVID-19. This chain's CDR3 is CASSSLGPNVLTF. As DNA, the CDR3 is TGTGCCAGTAGTTCTCTGGGGCCAAACGTCCTGACTTTC.